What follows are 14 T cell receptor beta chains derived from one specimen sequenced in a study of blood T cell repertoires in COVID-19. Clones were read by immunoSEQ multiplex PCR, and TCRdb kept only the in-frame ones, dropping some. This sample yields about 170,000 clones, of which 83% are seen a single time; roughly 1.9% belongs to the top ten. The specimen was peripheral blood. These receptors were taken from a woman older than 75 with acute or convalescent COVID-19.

The CDR3 sequence: CASSDATSFETQYF. The CDR3 DNA follows: TGTGCCAGCAGCGATGCGACTAGCTTTGAGACCCAGTACTTC. The V and J genes are TRBV6-5 and TRBJ2-5; TRBD2 aligns across 7 bases. The V segment lost 6 bases and the J segment 5 bases; nucleotides outside the gene matches: 9. The CDR3 covers 14 residues. The germline V gene encodes CDR1 MNHEY and CDR2 SVGAGI.

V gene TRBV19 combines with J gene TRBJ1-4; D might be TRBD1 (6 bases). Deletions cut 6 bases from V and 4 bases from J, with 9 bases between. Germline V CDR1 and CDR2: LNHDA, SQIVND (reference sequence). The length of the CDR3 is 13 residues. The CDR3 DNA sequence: TGTGCCAGTAGCACAGGGAGTAATGAAAAACTGTTTTTT. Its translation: CASSTGSNEKLFF.

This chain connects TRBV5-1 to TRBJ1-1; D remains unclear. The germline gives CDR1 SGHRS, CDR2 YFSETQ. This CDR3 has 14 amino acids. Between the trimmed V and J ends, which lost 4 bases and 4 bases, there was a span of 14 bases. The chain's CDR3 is CASSTGSSGTEAFF. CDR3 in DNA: TGCGCCAGCAGCACTGGGTCCAGCGGCACTGAAGCTTTCTTT.

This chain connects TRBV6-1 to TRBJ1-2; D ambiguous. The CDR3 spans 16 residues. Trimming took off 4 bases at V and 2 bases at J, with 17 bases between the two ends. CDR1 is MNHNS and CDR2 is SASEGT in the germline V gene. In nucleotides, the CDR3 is TGTGCCAGCAGTGGAGAACTGGTTAATCACAACTATGGCTACACCTTC. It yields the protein CASSGELVNHNYGYTF.

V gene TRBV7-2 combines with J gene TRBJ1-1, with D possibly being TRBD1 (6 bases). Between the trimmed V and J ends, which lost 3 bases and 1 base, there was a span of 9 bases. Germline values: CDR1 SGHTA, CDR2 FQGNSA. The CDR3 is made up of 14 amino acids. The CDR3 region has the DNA TGTGCCAGCAGCTTTCCACAGGGGAACACTGAAGCTTTCTTT. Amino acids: CASSFPQGNTEAFF.

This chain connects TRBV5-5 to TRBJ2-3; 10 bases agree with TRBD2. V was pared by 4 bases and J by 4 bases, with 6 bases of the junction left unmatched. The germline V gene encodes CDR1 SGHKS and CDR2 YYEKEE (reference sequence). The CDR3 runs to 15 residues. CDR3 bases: TGTGCCAGCAGCGCCGTAGCGGGGGGCTCAGATACGCAGTATTTT. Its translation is CASSAVAGGSDTQYF.

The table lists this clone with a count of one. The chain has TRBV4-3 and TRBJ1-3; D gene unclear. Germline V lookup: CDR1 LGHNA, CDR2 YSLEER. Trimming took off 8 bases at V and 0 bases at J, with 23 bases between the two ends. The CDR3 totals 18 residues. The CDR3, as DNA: TGCGCCAGCCCCAGCGTCAGCCCTCCGTTATACTCTGGAAACACCATATATTTT. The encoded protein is CASPSVSPPLYSGNTIYF.

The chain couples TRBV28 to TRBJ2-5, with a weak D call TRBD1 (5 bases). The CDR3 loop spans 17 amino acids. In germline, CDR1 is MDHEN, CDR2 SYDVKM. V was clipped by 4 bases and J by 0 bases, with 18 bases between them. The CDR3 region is CASSSPRQGRYQETQYF. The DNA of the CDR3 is TGTGCCAGCAGTTCGCCCCGTCAGGGTCGGTACCAAGAGACCCAGTACTTC.

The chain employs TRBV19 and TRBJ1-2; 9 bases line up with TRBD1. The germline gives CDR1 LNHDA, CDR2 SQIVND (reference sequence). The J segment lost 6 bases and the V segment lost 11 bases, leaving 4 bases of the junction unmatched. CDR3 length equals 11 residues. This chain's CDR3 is CASNRGHGYTF. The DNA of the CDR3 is TGTGCCTCAAACAGGGGGCATGGCTACACCTTC.

The CDR3 region is CASSSRAGGRGNTIYF. The CDR3 nucleotides are TGTGCCAGCAGCTCACGGGCAGGGGGCCGGGGAAACACCATATATTTT. J is TRBJ1-3 and V is TRBV3-1 (or the pseudogene TRBV3-2), with 8 bases identical to TRBD1. There are 16 residues in the CDR3. V lost 5 bases, J lost 4 bases, and 10 bases stayed unmatched. Germline CDR1 and CDR2: LGHDT and YNNKEL (reference sequence).

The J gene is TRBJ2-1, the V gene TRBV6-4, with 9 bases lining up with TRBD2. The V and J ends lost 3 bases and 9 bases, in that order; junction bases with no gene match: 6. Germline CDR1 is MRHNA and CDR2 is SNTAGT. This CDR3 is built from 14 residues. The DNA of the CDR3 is TGTGCCAGCAGTGAGGTTAATAGCGGGAGTGAGCAGTTCTTC. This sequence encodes CASSEVNSGSEQFF.

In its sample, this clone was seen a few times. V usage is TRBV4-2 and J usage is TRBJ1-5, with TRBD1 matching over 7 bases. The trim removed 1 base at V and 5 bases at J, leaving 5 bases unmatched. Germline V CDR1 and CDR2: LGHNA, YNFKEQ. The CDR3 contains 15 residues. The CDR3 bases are TGTGCCAGCAGCCAAGCTAATGACAGGGATCAGCCCCAGCATTTT. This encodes CASSQANDRDQPQHF.

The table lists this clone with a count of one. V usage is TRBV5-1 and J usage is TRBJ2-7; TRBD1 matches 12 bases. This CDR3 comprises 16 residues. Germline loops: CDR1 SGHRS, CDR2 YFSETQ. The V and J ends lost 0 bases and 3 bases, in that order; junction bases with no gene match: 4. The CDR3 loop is CASSLEGTGGIYEQYF. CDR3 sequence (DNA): TGCGCCAGCAGCTTGGAGGGGACAGGGGGCATCTACGAGCAGTACTTC.

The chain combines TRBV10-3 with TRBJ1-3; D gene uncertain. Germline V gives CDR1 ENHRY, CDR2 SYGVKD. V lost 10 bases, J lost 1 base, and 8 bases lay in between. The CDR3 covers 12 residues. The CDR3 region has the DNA TGTGCCAGCCGGGGATCTGGAAACACCATATATTTT. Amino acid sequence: CASRGSGNTIYF.